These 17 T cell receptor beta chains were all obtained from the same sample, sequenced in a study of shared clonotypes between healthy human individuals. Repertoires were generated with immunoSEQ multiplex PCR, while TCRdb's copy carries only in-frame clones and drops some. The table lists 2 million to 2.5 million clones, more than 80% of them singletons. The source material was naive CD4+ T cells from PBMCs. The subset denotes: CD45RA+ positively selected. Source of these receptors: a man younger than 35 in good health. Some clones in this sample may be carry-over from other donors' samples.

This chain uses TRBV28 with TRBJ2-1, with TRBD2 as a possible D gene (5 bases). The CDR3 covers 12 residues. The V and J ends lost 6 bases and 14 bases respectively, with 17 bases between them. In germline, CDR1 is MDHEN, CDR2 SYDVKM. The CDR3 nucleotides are TGTGCCAGCAGCCCGAGCGGAGGCCCTAAGTTCTTC. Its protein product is CASSPSGGPKFF.

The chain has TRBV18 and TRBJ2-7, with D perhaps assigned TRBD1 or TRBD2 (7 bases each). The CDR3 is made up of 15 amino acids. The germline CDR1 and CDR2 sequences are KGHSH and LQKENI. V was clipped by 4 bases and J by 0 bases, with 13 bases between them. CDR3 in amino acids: CASSRERDSSYEQYF. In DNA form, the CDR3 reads TGTGCCAGCTCACGGGAGCGGGACAGCTCCTACGAGCAGTACTTC.

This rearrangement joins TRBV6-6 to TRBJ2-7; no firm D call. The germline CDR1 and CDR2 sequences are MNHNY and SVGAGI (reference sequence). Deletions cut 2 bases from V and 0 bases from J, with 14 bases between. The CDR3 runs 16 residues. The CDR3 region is CASSYKLTESSYEQYF. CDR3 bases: TGTGCCAGCAGTTACAAGCTTACCGAAAGCTCCTACGAGCAGTACTTC.

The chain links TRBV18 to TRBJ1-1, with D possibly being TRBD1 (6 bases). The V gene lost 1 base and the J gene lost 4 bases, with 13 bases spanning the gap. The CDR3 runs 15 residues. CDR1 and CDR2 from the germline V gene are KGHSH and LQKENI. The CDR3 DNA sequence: TGTGCCAGCTCACCACAGGGGGGGCTTGGCACTGAAGCTTTCTTT. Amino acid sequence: CASSPQGGLGTEAFF.

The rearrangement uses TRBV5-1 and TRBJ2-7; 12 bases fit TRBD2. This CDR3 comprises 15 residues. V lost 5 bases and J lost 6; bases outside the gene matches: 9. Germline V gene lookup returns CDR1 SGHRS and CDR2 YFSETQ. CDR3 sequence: CASRLLAGGPSEQYF. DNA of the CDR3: TGCGCCAGCAGGCTACTAGCGGGAGGCCCGAGCGAGCAGTACTTC. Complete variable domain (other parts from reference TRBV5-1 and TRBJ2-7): KAGVTQTPRYLIKTRGQQVTLSCSPISGHRSVSWYQQTPGQGLQFLFEYFSETQRNKGNFPGRFSGRQFSNSRSEMNVSTLELGDSALYLCASRLLAGGPSEQYFGPGTRLTVT.

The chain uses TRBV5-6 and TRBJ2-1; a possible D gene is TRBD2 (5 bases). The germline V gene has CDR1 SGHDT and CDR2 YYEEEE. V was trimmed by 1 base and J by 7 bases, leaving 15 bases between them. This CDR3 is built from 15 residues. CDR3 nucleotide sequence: TGTGCCAGCAGCTTGCGTACTAGGCTTGGGAATGAGCAGTTCTTC. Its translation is CASSLRTRLGNEQFF.

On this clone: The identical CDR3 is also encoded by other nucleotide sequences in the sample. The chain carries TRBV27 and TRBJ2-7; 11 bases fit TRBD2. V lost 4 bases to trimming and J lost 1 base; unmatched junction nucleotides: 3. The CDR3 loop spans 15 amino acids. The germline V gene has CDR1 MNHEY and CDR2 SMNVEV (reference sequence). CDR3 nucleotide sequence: TGTGCCAGCAGTTCGCGGACTAGCGGGTCCTACGAGCAGTACTTC. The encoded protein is CASSSRTSGSYEQYF.

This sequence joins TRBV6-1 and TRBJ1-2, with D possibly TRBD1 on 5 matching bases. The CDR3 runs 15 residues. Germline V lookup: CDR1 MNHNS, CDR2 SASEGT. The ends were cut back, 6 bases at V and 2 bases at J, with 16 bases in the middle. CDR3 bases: TGTGCCAGCAGGGGGGTACAGACGCTGAACTATGGCTACACCTTC. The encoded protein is CASRGVQTLNYGYTF.

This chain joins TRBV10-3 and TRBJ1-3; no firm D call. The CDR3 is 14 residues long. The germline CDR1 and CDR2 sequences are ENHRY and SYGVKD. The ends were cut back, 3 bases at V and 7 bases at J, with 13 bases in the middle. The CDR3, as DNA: TGTGCCATCAGTGACTTAAGGACGGTGAACACCATATATTTT. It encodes CAISDLRTVNTIYF.

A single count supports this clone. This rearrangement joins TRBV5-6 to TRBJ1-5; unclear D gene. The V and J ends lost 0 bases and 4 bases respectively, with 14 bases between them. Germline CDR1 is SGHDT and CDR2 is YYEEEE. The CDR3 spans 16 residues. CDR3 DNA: TGTGCCAGCAGCTTGGGGAAGCTCCGCGTAAATCAGCCCCAGCATTTT. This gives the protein CASSLGKLRVNQPQHF.

CDR3 sequence reads: CASTVPGTGEQYF. The DNA for the CDR3 is TGCGCCAGCACGGTCCCTGGGACGGGCGAGCAGTACTTC. This chain uses TRBV5-1 with TRBJ2-7; D possibly uses TRBD1 or TRBD2 (5 bases each). Germline V gene sequence: CDR1 SGHRS, CDR2 YFSETQ. The V gene lost 6 bases and the J gene lost 6 bases, with 16 bases spanning the gap. The CDR3 runs to 13 residues.

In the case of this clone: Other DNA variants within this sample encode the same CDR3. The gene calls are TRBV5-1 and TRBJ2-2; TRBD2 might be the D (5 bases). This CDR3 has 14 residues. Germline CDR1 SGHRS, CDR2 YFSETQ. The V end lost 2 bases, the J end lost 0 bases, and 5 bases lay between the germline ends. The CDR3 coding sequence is TGCGCCAGCAGCTTCGGGACGAACACCGGGGAGCTGTTTTTT. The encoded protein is CASSFGTNTGELFF.

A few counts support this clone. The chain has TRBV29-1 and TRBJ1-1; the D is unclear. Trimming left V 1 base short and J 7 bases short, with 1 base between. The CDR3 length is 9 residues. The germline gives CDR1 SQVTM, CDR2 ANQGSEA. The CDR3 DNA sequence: TGCAGCGTTGAAGGTGAAGCTTTCTTT. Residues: CSVEGEAFF.

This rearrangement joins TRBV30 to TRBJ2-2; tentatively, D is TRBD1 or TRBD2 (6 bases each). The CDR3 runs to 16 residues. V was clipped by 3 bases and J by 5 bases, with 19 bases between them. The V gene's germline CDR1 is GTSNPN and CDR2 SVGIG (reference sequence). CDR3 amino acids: CAWSPGARLGTGELFF. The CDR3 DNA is TGTGCCTGGAGCCCGGGGGCTCGCTTGGGGACCGGGGAGCTGTTTTTT.

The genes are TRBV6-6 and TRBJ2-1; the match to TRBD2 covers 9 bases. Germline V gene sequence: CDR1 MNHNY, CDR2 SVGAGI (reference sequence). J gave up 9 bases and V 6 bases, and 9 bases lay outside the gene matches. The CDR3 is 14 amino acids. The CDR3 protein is CASRAGTSFPEQFF. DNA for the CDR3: TGTGCCAGCAGAGCCGGGACTAGCTTTCCTGAGCAGTTCTTC.

The CDR3 sequence: CAISESSGRPFADTQYF. In DNA, the CDR3 is TGTGCCATCAGTGAGTCCAGCGGGAGGCCTTTCGCAGATACGCAGTATTTT. The chain recombines TRBV10-3 with TRBJ2-3; 9 bases fit TRBD2. Per the germline V gene, CDR1 is ENHRY and CDR2 is SYGVKD. V trimming: 0 bases; J trimming: 4 bases; junction bases outside the gene matches: 8. The CDR3 totals 17 residues.

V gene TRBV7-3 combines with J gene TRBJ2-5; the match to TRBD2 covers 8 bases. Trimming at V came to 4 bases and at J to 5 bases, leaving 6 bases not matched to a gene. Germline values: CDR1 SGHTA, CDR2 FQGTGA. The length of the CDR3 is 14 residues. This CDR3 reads CASSSGTRGETQYF. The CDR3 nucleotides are TGTGCCAGCAGCTCCGGGACTAGGGGCGAGACCCAGTACTTC.